Listed below are T cell receptor beta chains from one sample, sequenced in a study of shared clonotypes between healthy human individuals. Assay used: immunoSEQ multiplex PCR; TCRdb lists only in-frame clones, some missing. The sample contains around 330,000 clones, approximately 79% of which appear only once. The material sequenced was memory CD4+ T cells sorted from blood. The receptors stem from a man aged 25 to 40 in good health. CDR3s include the opening cysteine and the closing phenylalanine or tryptophan. A D gene is named only where the DNA matches it firmly. Clone size appears in some rows only: once, few, many, or a class for an expanded clone.

j_call | d_call | v_call | clone_size | cdr3_aa | cdr3_nt
TRBJ2-3 | NA | TRBV5-1 | NA | CASSRLLDTDTQYF | TGCGCCAGCAGCCGGTTACTAGACACAGATACGCAGTATTTT
TRBJ2-5 | NA | TRBV9 | NA | CASSSSGETQYF | TGTGCCAGCAGCTCAAGCGGGGAGACCCAGTACTTC
TRBJ2-7 | NA | TRBV5-1 | few | CASSLGSSAREQYF | TGCGCCAGCAGCTTGGGATCGTCGGCTCGCGAGCAGTACTTC
TRBJ1-1 | NA | TRBV7-2 | NA | CASSGYNTEAFF | TGTGCCAGCAGCGGCTATAACACTGAAGCTTTCTTT
TRBJ1-1 | NA | TRBV12-5 | NA | CASGFQGYGDRDTEAFF | TGTGCTAGTGGTTTTCAGGGATACGGGGATAGGGACACTGAAGCTTTCTTT
TRBJ1-5 | TRBD1 | TRBV28 | NA | CASSFRGAQPQHF | TGTGCCAGCAGTTTCAGGGGGGCTCAGCCCCAGCATTTT
TRBJ1-6 | NA | TRBV10-2 | once | CASSRQHLSLHF | TGCGCCAGCAGTAGGCAGCATCTTTCCCTCCACTTT
TRBJ2-7 | NA | TRBV11-3 | NA | CASSFTVDYEQYF | TGTGCCAGCAGCTTTACAGTTGACTACGAGCAGTACTTC
TRBJ2-5 | NA | TRBV5-5 | once | CASSLDGDLVKTQYF | TGTGCCAGCAGCTTGGATGGGGACCTCGTCAAGACCCAGTACTTC
TRBJ2-4 | NA | TRBV7-5 | NA | CVRSYPGGGRVAKNIQYF | TGTGTCAGAAGCTACCCAGGAGGGGGTAGGGTAGCCAAAAACATTCAGTACTTC
TRBJ2-1 | TRBD1 | TRBV7-3 | NA | CASSLDRGHVNEQFF | TGTGCCAGCAGCCTTGACAGGGGGCATGTCAATGAGCAGTTCTTC
TRBJ2-3 | TRBD2 | TRBV10-3 | NA | CAISALAASTDTQYF | TGTGCCATCAGCGCGCTAGCGGCTAGCACAGATACGCAGTATTTT
TRBJ2-1 | TRBD2 | TRBV18 | NA | CASSPQSGSSYNEQFF | TGTGCCAGCTCACCGCAAAGCGGGAGTTCCTACAATGAGCAGTTCTTC
TRBJ2-2 | NA | TRBV11-3 | NA | CASSVRRNTGELFF | TGTGCCAGCTCGGTGAGGAGGAACACCGGGGAGCTGTTTTTT
TRBJ2-1 | NA | TRBV6-1 | NA | CASSEAGSSRWNEQFF | TGTGCCAGCAGTGAAGCGGGGAGCAGCAGGTGGAATGAGCAGTTCTTC
TRBJ1-4 | NA | TRBV7-9 | few | CASSPQGERLFF | TGTGCCAGCAGCCCGCAGGGCGAGAGACTGTTTTTT
TRBJ2-7 | TRBD2 | TRBV5-4 | few | CASSRTSAMSYEQYF | TGTGCCAGCTCCCGGACTAGCGCAATGTCCTACGAGCAGTACTTC
TRBJ1-1 | NA | TRBV11-3 | NA | CASSGNKNTEAFF | TGTGCCAGCAGCGGAAACAAGAACACTGAAGCTTTCTTT
TRBJ1-1 | NA | TRBV11-2 | many | CATRRGQNTEAFF | TGTGCCACGCGGAGGGGACAGAACACTGAAGCTTTCTTT
TRBJ2-2 | NA | TRBV7-9 | NA | CASSLLEHRGAVF | TGTGCCAGCAGCTTACTGGAACACCGGGGAGCTGTTTTT
TRBJ1-1 | NA | TRBV18 | once | CASSPPNLGDTEAFF | TGTGCCAGCTCACCACCGAATCTGGGGGACACTGAAGCTTTCTTT